This T cell receptor (beta chain) was recorded in a study of blood T cell repertoires in COVID-19. Study in general: Samples taken during acute and convalescent COVID-19 were collected in the United States, Italy and Spain. T cells, B-cell-depleted T cells, or PBMCs provided the cDNA or gDNA that served as material.

Original processing methods: Reference gene primer amplification yielded estimated nucleated cell counts. Assay: immunoSEQ multiplex PCR; the TCRdb copy retains only in-frame clones and omits some. V and J calls and clone size are given by that table; D and trimming were obtained from the DNA. Of 200,000 to 250,000 clones listed, around nine tenths are singletons. The table lists this clone with a few counts. Distinct nucleotide sequences in the sample also encode this CDR3. The germline V and J ends were trimmed by 6 bases and 0 bases, with 6 bases remaining between them. The length of the CDR3 is 13 residues. Germline loops: CDR1 LNHDA, CDR2 SQIVND (reference sequence).

The receptor comes from a man aged 18 to 30 with active or convalescent COVID-19. Sequencing was done on a sample of peripheral blood. The chain recombines TRBV19 with TRBJ1-5, with no clear D. The CDR3 loop reads CASSPYSNQPQHF. The CDR3 coding sequence is TGTGCCAGTAGCCCTTATAGCAATCAGCCCCAGCATTTT.